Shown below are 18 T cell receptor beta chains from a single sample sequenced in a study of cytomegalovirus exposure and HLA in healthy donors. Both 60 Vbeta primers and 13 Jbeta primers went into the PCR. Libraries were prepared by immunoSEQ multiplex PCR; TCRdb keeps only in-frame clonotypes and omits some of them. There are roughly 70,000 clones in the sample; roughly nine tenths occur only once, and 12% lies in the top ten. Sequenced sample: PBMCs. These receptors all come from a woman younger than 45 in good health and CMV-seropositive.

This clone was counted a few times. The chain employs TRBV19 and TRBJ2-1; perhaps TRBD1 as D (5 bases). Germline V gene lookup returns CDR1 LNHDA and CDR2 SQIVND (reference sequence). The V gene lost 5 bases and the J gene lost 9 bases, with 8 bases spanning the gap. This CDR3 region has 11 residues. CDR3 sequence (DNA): TGTGCCAGTAGTGCTGGGGCTGAGCAGTTCTTC. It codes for CASSAGAEQFF.

CDR3 sequence reads: CASSPEADTQYF. In DNA form, the CDR3 reads TGCGCCAGCAGCCCCGAGGCAGATACGCAGTATTTT. This sequence joins TRBV5-1 and TRBJ2-3; D call uncertain. Germline CDR1 is SGHRS and CDR2 is YFSETQ. Trimming stripped 4 bases from V and 4 bases from J, with 7 bases between. The CDR3 has 12 amino acids.

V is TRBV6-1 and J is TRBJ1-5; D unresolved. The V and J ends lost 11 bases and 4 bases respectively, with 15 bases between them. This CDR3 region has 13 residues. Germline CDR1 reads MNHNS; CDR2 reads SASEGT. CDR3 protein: CAGGRDSNQPQHF. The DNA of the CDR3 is TGTGCCGGTGGACGGGATTCGAATCAGCCCCAGCATTTT.

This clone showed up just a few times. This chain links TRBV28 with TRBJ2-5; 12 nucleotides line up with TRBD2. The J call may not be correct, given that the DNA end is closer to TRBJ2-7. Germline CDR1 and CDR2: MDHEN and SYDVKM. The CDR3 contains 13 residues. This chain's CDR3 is CASWGLAGYEQYF. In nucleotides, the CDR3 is TGTGCCAGTTGGGGACTAGCGGGCTACGAGCAGTACTTC.

The CDR3 protein is CASSARDRESYEQYF. CDR3 DNA: TGTGCCAGCAGCGCCCGGGACAGGGAGTCCTACGAGCAGTACTTC. The chain joins TRBV7-9 to TRBJ2-7; 9 positions match TRBD1. This CDR3 is 15 amino acids long. CDR1 is SEHNR, CDR2 FQNEAQ, per germline (reference sequence). Germline trimming cut 5 bases from V and 1 base from J; bases unmatched to any gene: 6.

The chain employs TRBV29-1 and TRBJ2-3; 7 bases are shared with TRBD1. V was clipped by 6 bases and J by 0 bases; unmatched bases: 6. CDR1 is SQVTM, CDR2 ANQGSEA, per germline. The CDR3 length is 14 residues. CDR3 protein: CSVRTGPSTDTQYF. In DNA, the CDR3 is TGCAGCGTGAGGACAGGCCCTAGCACAGATACGCAGTATTTT.

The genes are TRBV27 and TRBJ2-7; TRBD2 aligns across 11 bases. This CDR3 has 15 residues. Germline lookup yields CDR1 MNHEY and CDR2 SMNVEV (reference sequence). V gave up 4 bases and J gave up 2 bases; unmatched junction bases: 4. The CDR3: CASSSGLAATYEQYF. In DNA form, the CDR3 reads TGTGCCAGCAGTTCGGGACTAGCGGCCACCTACGAGCAGTACTTC.

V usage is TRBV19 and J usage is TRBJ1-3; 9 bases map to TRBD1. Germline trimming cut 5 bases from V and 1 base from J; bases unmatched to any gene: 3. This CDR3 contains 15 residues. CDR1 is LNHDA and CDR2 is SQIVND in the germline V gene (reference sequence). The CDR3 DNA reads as TGTGCCAGTAGTGTCGGGACAGGGTCTGGAAACACCATATATTTT. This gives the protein CASSVGTGSGNTIYF. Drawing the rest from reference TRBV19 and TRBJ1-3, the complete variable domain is DGGITQSPKYLFRKEGQNVTLSCEQNLNHDAMYWYRQDPGQGLRLIYYSQIVNDFQKGDIAEGYSVSREKKESFPLTVTSAQKNPTAFYLCASSVGTGSGNTIYFGEGSWLTVV.

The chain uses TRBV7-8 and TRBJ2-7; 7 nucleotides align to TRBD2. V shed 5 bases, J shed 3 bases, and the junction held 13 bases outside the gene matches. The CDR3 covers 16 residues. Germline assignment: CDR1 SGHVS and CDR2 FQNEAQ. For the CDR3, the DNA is TGTGCCAGCAGCCTACCTAGGTGGACTAGTAACTACGAGCAGTACTTC. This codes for CASSLPRWTSNYEQYF.

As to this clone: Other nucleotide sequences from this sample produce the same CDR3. CDR3 DNA sequence: TGCGCCAGCAGCCCAGGACAGGAGGGGGTTAGGCAGCCCCAGCATTTT. This encodes CASSPGQEGVRQPQHF. V gene TRBV5-1 combines with J gene TRBJ1-5; 7 bases are shared with TRBD1. V lost 4 bases and J lost 7; bases outside the gene matches: 14. CDR1 and CDR2 from the germline V gene are SGHRS and YFSETQ. This CDR3 is built from 16 residues. Variable domain in full (rest from reference TRBV5-1 and TRBJ1-5): KAGVTQTPRYLIKTRGQQVTLSCSPISGHRSVSWYQQTPGQGLQFLFEYFSETQRNKGNFPGRFSGRQFSNSRSEMNVSTLELGDSALYLCASSPGQEGVRQPQHFGDGTRLSIL.

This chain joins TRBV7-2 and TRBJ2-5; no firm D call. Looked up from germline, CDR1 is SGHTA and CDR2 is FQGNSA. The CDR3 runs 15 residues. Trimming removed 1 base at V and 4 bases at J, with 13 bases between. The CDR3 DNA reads TGTGCCAGCAGCTTAGGGGCTCCGGTGGTAGAGACCCAGTACTTC. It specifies CASSLGAPVVETQYF. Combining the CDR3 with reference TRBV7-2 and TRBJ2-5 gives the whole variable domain GAGVSQSPSNKVTEKGKDVELRCDPISGHTALYWYRQSLGQGLEFLIYFQGNSAPDKSGLPSDRFSAERTGGSVSTLTIQRTQQEDSAVYLCASSLGAPVVETQYFGPGTRLLVL.

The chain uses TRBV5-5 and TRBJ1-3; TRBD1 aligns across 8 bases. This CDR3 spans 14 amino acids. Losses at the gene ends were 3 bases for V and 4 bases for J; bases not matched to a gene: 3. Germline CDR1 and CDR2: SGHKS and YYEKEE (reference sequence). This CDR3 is CASSSGQVGNTIYF. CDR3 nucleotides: TGTGCCAGCAGCTCGGGACAGGTGGGAAACACCATATATTTT.

The DNA for the CDR3 is TGCGCCAGCAGCTTAGTAGACAGTGTGCGGTACGAGCAGTACTTC. As protein: CASSLVDSVRYEQYF. The V and J genes are TRBV5-1 and TRBJ2-7; tentatively, D is TRBD1 (5 bases). V lost 2 bases and J 4 bases, leaving 16 bases between the germline ends. The germline gives CDR1 SGHRS, CDR2 YFSETQ. CDR3 size: 15 residues. The variable domain in full, completed from reference TRBV5-1 and TRBJ2-7, reads KAGVTQTPRYLIKTRGQQVTLSCSPISGHRSVSWYQQTPGQGLQFLFEYFSETQRNKGNFPGRFSGRQFSNSRSEMNVSTLELGDSALYLCASSLVDSVRYEQYFGPGTRLTVT.

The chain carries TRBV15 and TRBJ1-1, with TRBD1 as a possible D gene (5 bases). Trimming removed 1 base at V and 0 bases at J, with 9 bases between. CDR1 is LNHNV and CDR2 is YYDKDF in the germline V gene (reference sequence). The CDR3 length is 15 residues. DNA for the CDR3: TGTGCCACCAGCAGAGTCAACAGGTTGAACACTGAAGCTTTCTTT. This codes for CATSRVNRLNTEAFF.

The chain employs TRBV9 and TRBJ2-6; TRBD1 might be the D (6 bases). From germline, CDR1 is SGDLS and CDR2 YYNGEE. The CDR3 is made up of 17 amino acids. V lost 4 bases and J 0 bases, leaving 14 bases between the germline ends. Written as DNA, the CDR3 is TGTGCCAGCAGCCCTGGGACAACCCTCTCTGGGGCCAACGTCCTGACTTTC. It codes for CASSPGTTLSGANVLTF. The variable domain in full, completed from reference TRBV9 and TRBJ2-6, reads DSGVTQTPKHLITATGQRVTLRCSPRSGDLSVYWYQQSLDQGLQFLIQYYNGEERAKGNILERFSAQQFPDLHSELNLSSLELGDSALYFCASSPGTTLSGANVLTFGAGSRLTVL.

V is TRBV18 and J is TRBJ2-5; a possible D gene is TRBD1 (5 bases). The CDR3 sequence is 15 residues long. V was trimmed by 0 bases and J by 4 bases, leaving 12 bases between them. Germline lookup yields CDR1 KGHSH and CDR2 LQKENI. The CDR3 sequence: CASSPPVGQRETQYF. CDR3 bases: TGTGCCAGCTCACCACCGGTGGGGCAACGAGAGACCCAGTACTTC.

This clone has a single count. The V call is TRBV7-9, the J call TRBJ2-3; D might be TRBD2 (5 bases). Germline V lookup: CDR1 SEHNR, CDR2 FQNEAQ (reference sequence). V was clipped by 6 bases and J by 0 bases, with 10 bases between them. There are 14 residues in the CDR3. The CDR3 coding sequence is TGTGCCAGCAGTATAAGGGAGAGCACAGATACGCAGTATTTT. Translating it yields CASSIRESTDTQYF.

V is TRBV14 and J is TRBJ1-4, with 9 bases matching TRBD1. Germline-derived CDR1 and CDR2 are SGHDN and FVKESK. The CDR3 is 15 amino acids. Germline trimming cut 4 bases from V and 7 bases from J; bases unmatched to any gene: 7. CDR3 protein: CASSRTTGGGEKLFF. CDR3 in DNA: TGTGCCAGCAGCCGGACGACAGGGGGAGGTGAAAAACTGTTTTTT.